What follows are 22 T cell receptor beta chains derived from one specimen sequenced in a study of control samples from healthy donors and cancer patients. TCRdb's table, derived via immunoSEQ multiplex PCR, lists solely in-frame clones and lacks some. The sample records more than 65,000 clones, 84% being singletons. Specimen: blood. The receptors originated from a man aged 50 to 60 in good health.

This sequence joins TRBV6-2 or TRBV6-3 and TRBJ1-5, with D possibly TRBD1 on 5 matching bases. Trimming pared 0 bases from V and 8 bases from J, leaving 11 bases between. The CDR3 is 14 residues long. CDR1 and CDR2 from the germline V gene are MNHEY and SVGEGT. DNA for the CDR3: TGTGCCAGCAGTTACTCCCCCTGGGGGAAGCCCCAGCATTTT. It codes for CASSYSPWGKPQHF.

This chain uses TRBV11-2 with TRBJ2-1; D unresolved. CDR1 and CDR2 from the germline V gene are SGHAT and FQNNGV. The ends were cut back, 0 bases at V and 10 bases at J, with 7 bases in the middle. The CDR3 is 12 residues long. In DNA form, the CDR3 reads TGTGCCAGCAGCTTAGACGGATACGAGCAGTTCTTC. Protein: CASSLDGYEQFF.

The V call is TRBV15, the J call TRBJ1-1; TRBD1 matches 8 bases. The length of the CDR3 is 16 residues. Unmatched junction bases numbered 8, after V lost 5 bases and J lost 0 bases. The germline CDR1 and CDR2 sequences are LNHNV and YYDKDF (reference sequence). In DNA form, the CDR3 reads TGTGCCACCAGCTCACGGACAGGGTTCATGAACACTGAAGCTTTCTTT. The encoded protein is CATSSRTGFMNTEAFF.

The chain combines TRBV12-3 or TRBV12-4 with TRBJ2-7; no definite D call. V lost 2 bases to trimming and J lost 4 bases, with 3 bases between them. CDR3 length equals 11 residues. The CDR3: CASSLMYEQYF. For the CDR3, the DNA is TGTGCCAGCAGTTTAATGTACGAGCAGTACTTC.

This clone was seen once. A read error may account for a junction end that differs from germline. The same CDR3 arises from other DNA sequences in this sample as well. The V and J genes are TRBV15 and TRBJ2-1, with D possibly called TRBD1 or TRBD2 (5 bases each). The CDR3 runs 15 residues. In germline, CDR1 is LNHNV, CDR2 YYDKDF (reference sequence). DNA of the CDR3: TGTGCCACCAGCAGATGGGACGTATCCTACAATGAGCAATTCTTC. Translation: CATSRWDVSYNEQFF.

The rearrangement joins TRBV2 to TRBJ2-7; 7 bases fit TRBD1. CDR3 length: 15 residues. V was clipped by 6 bases and J by 2 bases; unmatched bases: 10. Germline V gene sequence: CDR1 SNHLY, CDR2 FYNNEI. The CDR3 region is CASRRGLGDTYEQYF. DNA for the CDR3: TGTGCCAGCAGGAGGGGGCTCGGCGACACCTACGAGCAGTACTTC.

The chain employs TRBV4-1 and TRBJ2-2, with TRBD1 as a possible D gene (5 bases). Germline assignment: CDR1 MGHRA and CDR2 YSYEKL. V lost 1 base and J lost 2, with 8 bases in between. The CDR3 extends over 15 amino acids. CDR3 bases: TGCGCCAGCAGCCAAGGCAGGGTTAACACCGGGGAGCTGTTTTTT. Its protein product is CASSQGRVNTGELFF.

This clone was recorded a few times. The chain couples TRBV29-1 to TRBJ2-6, with D unresolved. The CDR3 covers 16 residues. Germline CDR1 reads SQVTM; CDR2 reads ANQGSEA. The ends were cut back, 4 bases at V and 0 bases at J, with 13 bases in the middle. CDR3 in DNA: TGCAGCGTTGGTGGTTCTGATGGCTCTGGGGCCAACGTCCTGACTTTC. This sequence encodes CSVGGSDGSGANVLTF.

J is TRBJ2-5 and V is TRBV30; D possibly corresponds to TRBD1 (6 bases). The CDR3 totals 17 residues. In germline, CDR1 is GTSNPN, CDR2 SVGIG (reference sequence). The CDR3 DNA follows: TGTGCTGGGGACACAGGGAGTTGGGGACGAGGTGGGGAGACCCAGTACTTC. Amino acid sequence: CAGDTGSWGRGGETQYF. Full variable domain (missing parts from reference TRBV30 and TRBJ2-5): SQTIHQWPATLVQPVGSPLSLECTVEGTSNPNLYWYRQAAGRGLQLLFYSVGIGQISSEVPQNLSASRPQDRQFILSSKKLLLSDSGFYLCAGDTGSWGRGGETQYFGPGTRLLVL.

This sequence joins TRBV19 and TRBJ1-6; D might be TRBD1 (5 bases). This CDR3 spans 18 amino acids. The V end was cut by 5 bases, the J end by 9 bases, with 26 bases between. Germline CDR1 reads LNHDA; CDR2 reads SQIVND (reference sequence). Here the CDR3 DNA reads TGTGCCAGTAGTCTCCCCGCGGGGGGACGCAGGTTCCCTTCACCCCTCCACTTT. It yields the protein CASSLPAGGRRFPSPLHF. The entire variable domain, with the rest obtained from reference TRBV19 and TRBJ1-6, is as follows: DGGITQSPKYLFRKEGQNVTLSCEQNLNHDAMYWYRQDPGQGLRLIYYSQIVNDFQKGDIAEGYSVSREKKESFPLTVTSAQKNPTAFYLCASSLPAGGRRFPSPLHFGNGTRLTVT.

The chain carries TRBV5-6 and TRBJ2-7; 12 nucleotides line up with TRBD2. This CDR3 has 15 amino acids. Trimming cost V 2 bases and J 2 bases; bases outside gene matches: 2. The germline CDR1 and CDR2 sequences are SGHDT and YYEEEE. CDR3: CASSLGLAGPYEQYF. CDR3 DNA: TGTGCCAGCAGCTTAGGACTAGCGGGGCCCTACGAGCAGTACTTC.

V is TRBV19 and J is TRBJ2-1, with D unresolved. Between the trimmed V and J ends, which lost 2 bases and 9 bases, there was a span of 14 bases. Germline V gives CDR1 LNHDA, CDR2 SQIVND (reference sequence). The CDR3 length is 14 residues. The CDR3 DNA follows: TGTGCCAGTAGTATAACTTACCCGCGCAGTGAGCAGTTCTTC. Residues: CASSITYPRSEQFF. The whole variable domain, filled in from reference TRBV19 and TRBJ2-1, reads DGGITQSPKYLFRKEGQNVTLSCEQNLNHDAMYWYRQDPGQGLRLIYYSQIVNDFQKGDIAEGYSVSREKKESFPLTVTSAQKNPTAFYLCASSITYPRSEQFFGPGTRLTVL.

The chain has TRBV7-2 and TRBJ2-1, with 8 bases lining up with TRBD2. The V gene's germline CDR1 is SGHTA and CDR2 FQGNSA. This CDR3 has 15 residues. V gave up 5 bases and J gave up 4 bases; unmatched junction bases: 7. Here the CDR3 reads CASSEDGGVYNEQFF. DNA for the CDR3: TGTGCCAGCAGCGAGGACGGGGGGGTTTACAATGAGCAGTTCTTC.

The V and J genes are TRBV27 and TRBJ1-1, with 7 bases lining up with TRBD1. V lost 6 bases and J lost 1; bases outside the gene matches: 5. Germline CDR1 and CDR2: MNHEY and SMNVEV (reference sequence). The CDR3 has 14 amino acids. The CDR3 region has the DNA TGTGCCAGCAGGATGGGACAGACGAACACTGAAGCTTTCTTT. It codes for CASRMGQTNTEAFF.

V usage is TRBV7-9 and J usage is TRBJ1-5; D uncertain. This CDR3 has 15 residues. CDR1 and CDR2 from the germline V gene are SEHNR and FQNEAQ (reference sequence). V gave up 4 bases and J gave up 3 bases, with 13 bases separating them. The CDR3 loop is CASSSGGSHNQPQHF. Here the CDR3 DNA reads TGTGCCAGCAGCTCCGGCGGTTCTCACAATCAGCCCCAGCATTTT.

This clone was recorded only once. The V and J genes are TRBV29-1 and TRBJ2-7; D gene ambiguous. Germline CDR1 is SQVTM and CDR2 is ANQGSEA. The CDR3 consists of 11 residues. V was cut by 2 bases and J by 2 bases, with 4 bases left in between. This CDR3 reads CSVEQAYEQYF. The CDR3 DNA sequence: TGCAGCGTTGAACAAGCCTACGAGCAGTACTTC.

A few counts support this clone. The chain links TRBV7-8 to TRBJ1-6; D is unclear. With 1 base removed from V and 9 bases from J, the gap between germline ends came to 13 bases. This CDR3 has 15 residues. CDR1 is SGHVS and CDR2 is FQNEAQ in the germline V gene. The CDR3 here is CASSLGLIMGSPLHF. The CDR3, as DNA: TGTGCCAGCAGCTTAGGATTGATTATGGGTTCACCCCTCCACTTT.

The chain recombines TRBV19 with TRBJ2-4, with D hard to call. This CDR3 contains 14 residues. The V gene lost 4 bases and the J gene lost 0 bases, with 7 bases spanning the gap. Germline CDR1 LNHDA, CDR2 SQIVND (reference sequence). CDR3 loop: CASSRGIAKNIQYF. The CDR3 DNA reads as TGTGCCAGTAGTAGGGGAATAGCCAAAAACATTCAGTACTTC.

The genes are TRBV7-2 and TRBJ1-1; a weak D match, TRBD1 (6 bases). Per germline, CDR1 SGHTA and CDR2 FQGNSA. Deletions cut 7 bases from V and 0 bases from J, with 15 bases between. The CDR3 runs to 15 residues. The CDR3 DNA sequence: TGTGCCAGCAACAATCACAGGGTCATGAACACTGAAGCTTTCTTT. Translation: CASNNHRVMNTEAFF.

The chain has TRBV5-1 and TRBJ2-1, with a possible D match to TRBD1 (5 bases). This CDR3 has 13 amino acids. The germline gives CDR1 SGHRS, CDR2 YFSETQ. Trimming pared 7 bases from V and 5 bases from J, leaving 13 bases between. CDR3 bases: TGCGCCAGCCGCTATCAGGGAAACAATGAGCAGTTCTTC. Translating gives CASRYQGNNEQFF.

J is TRBJ1-6 and V is TRBV27; 8 bases fit TRBD1. Germline V lookup: CDR1 MNHEY, CDR2 SMNVEV (reference sequence). The CDR3 has 13 amino acids. Trimming at V came to 9 bases and at J to 8 bases, leaving 6 bases not matched to a gene. The DNA of the CDR3 is TGTGCCAGTTCGGGACAGGTTGATTCACCCCTCCACTTT. Protein: CASSGQVDSPLHF.

This clone was detected only a few times. V gene TRBV7-9 combines with J gene TRBJ1-1; D remains ambiguous. The CDR3 covers 13 residues. In germline, CDR1 is SEHNR, CDR2 FQNEAQ (reference sequence). Trimming took 3 bases from V and 2 from J, leaving 7 bases between them. CDR3 DNA sequence: TGTGCCAGCAGCTTCGGACCTAACACTGAAGCTTTCTTT. The encoded protein is CASSFGPNTEAFF. The full variable domain, with the rest looked up from reference TRBV7-9 and TRBJ1-1, is DTGVSQNPRHKITKRGQNVTFRCDPISEHNRLYWYRQTLGQGPEFLTYFQNEAQLEKSRLLSDRFSAERPKGSFSTLEIQRTEQGDSAMYLCASSFGPNTEAFFGQGTRLTVV.